These 32 T cell receptor beta chains share one sample of origin, sequenced in a study of shared T cell receptors in the human thymus. Sequencing used immunoSEQ multiplex PCR; TCRdb keeps in-frame clones, though not all of them. Among 600,000 or so clones listed, about 90% were seen once. The sample was also linked to a second study, of human thymus T cells.

The specimen was thymocytes. These receptors were collected from a boy under two years old with a congenital heart defect.

This chain links TRBV27 with TRBJ2-4; 8 bases are a match to TRBD1. J was trimmed by 3 bases and V by 4 bases; bases with no gene match: 2. The CDR3 spans 14 residues. CDR1 is MNHEY, CDR2 SMNVEV, per germline (reference sequence). CDR3: CASSSDRGKNIQYF. The CDR3 DNA reads as TGTGCCAGCAGTTCAGACAGGGGCAAAAACATTCAGTACTTC.

With respect to this clone: Germline and junction disagree at one end, which may indicate a read error. The sample has other DNA sequences that encode this CDR3 too. The V gene is TRBV5-6, the J gene TRBJ1-6, with D possibly being TRBD1 (5 bases). Germline-derived CDR1 and CDR2 are SGHDT and YYEEEE. The CDR3 extends over 16 amino acids. CDR3 sequence reads: CASSSAGARVNSPLHF. Written as DNA, the CDR3 is TGTGCCAGCAGCAGTGCTGGGGCTAGGGTGAATTCCCCCCTCCACTTT.

This clone is a singleton in its sample. This chain joins TRBV11-2 and TRBJ1-4; 9 nucleotides line up with TRBD1. CDR1 and CDR2 from the germline V gene are SGHAT and FQNNGV. The CDR3 is made up of 14 amino acids. V trimming: 3 bases; J trimming: 8 bases; junction bases outside the gene matches: 4. CDR3 in amino acids: CASSLGQGFEKLFF. As DNA, the CDR3 is TGTGCCAGCAGCTTGGGACAGGGCTTCGAAAAACTGTTTTTT.

This chain joins TRBV6-1 and TRBJ1-5; D is uncertain. The germline CDR1 and CDR2 sequences are MNHNS and SASEGT. This CDR3 contains 16 residues. The germline V and J ends were trimmed by 3 bases and 0 bases, with 12 bases remaining between them. In DNA form, the CDR3 reads TGTGCCAGCAGTGACGGGATACCCTATAGCAATCAGCCCCAGCATTTT. Translation: CASSDGIPYSNQPQHF.

Here the CDR3 reads CASRKRTSGTTDTQYF. In DNA form, the CDR3 reads TGTGCCAGCAGAAAGCGCACTAGCGGGACCACAGATACGCAGTATTTT. The chain couples TRBV27 to TRBJ2-3; the match to TRBD2 covers 10 bases. The CDR3 consists of 16 residues. The germline V gene encodes CDR1 MNHEY and CDR2 SMNVEV (reference sequence). The trim removed 6 bases at V and 2 bases at J, leaving 8 bases unmatched.

The J gene is TRBJ1-1, the V gene TRBV5-8; the match to TRBD1 covers 8 bases. This CDR3 has 16 residues. V lost 2 bases, J lost 0 bases, and 6 bases stayed unmatched. Germline V lookup: CDR1 SGHTS, CDR2 YDEGEE. CDR3 sequence (DNA): TGTGCCAGCAGCTTCAACCTGACAGGGGTGAACACTGAAGCTTTCTTT. Protein: CASSFNLTGVNTEAFF.

V is TRBV14 and J is TRBJ1-1; no firm D call. Germline CDR1 reads SGHDN; CDR2 reads FVKESK. Trimming removed 1 base from V and 5 bases from J, with 17 bases in between. The CDR3 runs to 16 residues. DNA of the CDR3: TGTGCCAGCAGCCAAGTGTCAGGCCATACGAGAACTGAAGCTTTCTTT. It encodes CASSQVSGHTRTEAFF.

This chain joins TRBV7-2 and TRBJ1-6; 7 bases align to TRBD1. V was clipped by 3 bases and J by 6 bases; unmatched bases: 2. This CDR3 is 14 amino acids long. From germline, CDR1 is SGHTA and CDR2 FQGNSA. The chain's CDR3 is CASSLGQPNSPLHF. CDR3 nucleotides: TGTGCCAGCAGCTTGGGACAGCCTAATTCACCCCTCCACTTT.

This clone is a singleton in its sample. The chain couples TRBV4-1 to TRBJ1-1, with D perhaps matching TRBD1 (6 bases). With 3 bases removed from V and 8 bases from J, the gap between germline ends came to 13 bases. Germline V gene data show CDR1 as MGHRA and CDR2 as YSYEKL. This CDR3 is built from 13 residues. The CDR3 DNA reads as TGCGCCAGCAGCCATGGAACTCAGGGGGAAGCTTTCTTT. This sequence encodes CASSHGTQGEAFF.

The chain couples TRBV30 to TRBJ1-3, with a weak D call TRBD1 (6 bases). V lost 3 bases, J lost 1 base, and 16 bases lay in between. This CDR3 is built from 16 residues. Germline V gene lookup returns CDR1 GTSNPN and CDR2 SVGIG (reference sequence). The CDR3 bases are TGTGCCTGGAGCGACACAGGGAAAGGATCTGGAAACACCATATATTTT. Amino acid sequence: CAWSDTGKGSGNTIYF.

The rearrangement uses TRBV7-9 and TRBJ2-7, with 9 bases lining up with TRBD2. With V trimmed by 1 base and J by 6 bases, 10 bases remained unmatched. Germline assignment: CDR1 SEHNR and CDR2 FQNEAQ (reference sequence). There are 16 residues in the CDR3. Written as DNA, the CDR3 is TGTGCCAGCAGCTTAGGCTTGGGACTAGCAGTAACCGAGCAGTACTTC. Its translation is CASSLGLGLAVTEQYF.

V usage is TRBV14 and J usage is TRBJ2-7, with 7 bases fitting TRBD1. Germline V gene sequence: CDR1 SGHDN, CDR2 FVKESK. The V segment lost 4 bases and the J segment 3 bases; nucleotides outside the gene matches: 6. The CDR3 is 14 residues long. CDR3: CASSPWDRNYEQYF. The CDR3 DNA follows: TGTGCCAGCAGCCCTTGGGACAGAAACTACGAGCAGTACTTC.

This clone occurred once. The chain uses TRBV6-1 and TRBJ1-5; the D is unclear. The V and J ends lost 7 bases and 9 bases respectively, with 16 bases between them. The CDR3 extends over 13 amino acids. CDR1 is MNHNS, CDR2 SASEGT, per germline. The CDR3 here is CASKDRARGPQHF. CDR3 nucleotide sequence: TGTGCCAGCAAGGACCGCGCACGGGGGCCCCAGCATTTT.

The CDR3 DNA reads TGTGCCAGCTCACCAGGGACACTCCGAGAGACCCAGTACTTC. Translating gives CASSPGTLRETQYF. The J gene is TRBJ2-5, the V gene TRBV18; D is possibly TRBD1 (6 bases). Trimming shortened V by 2 bases and J by 4 bases, and 11 bases separated the two germline ends. Looked up from germline, CDR1 is KGHSH and CDR2 is LQKENI. This CDR3 is built from 14 residues.

J is TRBJ1-3 and V is TRBV27; TRBD1 aligns across 9 bases. The CDR3 contains 20 residues. Germline assignment: CDR1 MNHEY and CDR2 SMNVEV (reference sequence). J lost 0 bases, V lost 0 bases, and 12 bases had no gene match. The CDR3 DNA reads as TGTGCCAGCAGTTTATCTGGAGACTCCGGGACAGGGTCCTCTGGAAACACCATATATTTT. As protein: CASSLSGDSGTGSSGNTIYF.

In its sample, this clone was seen a few times. The junction shows a germline mismatch at one end, possibly a read error. This chain uses TRBV6-5 with TRBJ2-3; D gene uncertain. This CDR3 spans 15 amino acids. Germline loops: CDR1 MNHEY, CDR2 SVGAGI. The CDR3 region has the DNA TGTGCCAGCAGTAACTCTACTGCCCGCACAGATACGCAGTATTTT. Its protein product is CASSNSTARTDTQYF.

V gene TRBV5-1 combines with J gene TRBJ1-2; D possibly corresponds to TRBD1 (6 bases). The germline gives CDR1 SGHRS, CDR2 YFSETQ. V lost 5 bases, J lost 2 bases, and 13 bases lay in between. The CDR3 has 14 residues. The CDR3 DNA sequence: TGCGCCAGCAGGTTTCAGGGGAAGAACTATGGCTACACCTTC. Its translation: CASRFQGKNYGYTF.

The chain carries TRBV7-9 and TRBJ2-1; 7 positions agree with TRBD2. Germline V gene sequence: CDR1 SEHNR, CDR2 FQNEAQ (reference sequence). This CDR3 is 19 amino acids long. V lost 2 bases to trimming and J lost 5 bases; unmatched junction nucleotides: 18. CDR3 amino acids: CASSLRGPPSGILHNEQFF. The DNA of the CDR3 is TGTGCCAGCAGCTTACGTGGCCCGCCTAGCGGTATACTCCACAATGAGCAGTTCTTC.

This CDR3 reads CASTTDRGCEQYF. CDR3 nucleotide sequence: TGCGCCAGCACCACGGACAGGGGGTGCGAGCAGTACTTC. This rearrangement joins TRBV5-1 to TRBJ2-7; TRBD1 agrees at 10 bases. The CDR3 is made up of 13 amino acids. The germline CDR1 and CDR2 sequences are SGHRS and YFSETQ. Germline trimming cut 6 bases from V and 6 bases from J; bases unmatched to any gene: 6.

The chain links TRBV18 to TRBJ2-1; 9 bases match TRBD2. Looked up from germline, CDR1 is KGHSH and CDR2 is LQKENI. V lost 4 bases and J lost 5; bases outside the gene matches: 3. The CDR3 sequence is 14 residues long. The CDR3 region has the DNA TGTGCCAGCTCACTTAGCGGGGGCCACAATGAGCAGTTCTTC. Its translation: CASSLSGGHNEQFF. The variable domain in full, with the rest retrieved from reference TRBV18 and TRBJ2-1, is NAGVMQNPRHLVRRRGQEARLRCSPMKGHSHVYWYRQLPEEGLKFMVYLQKENIIDESGMPKERFSAEFPKEGPSILRIQQVVRGDSAAYFCASSLSGGHNEQFFGPGTRLTVL.

Only one count was recorded for this clone. The chain combines TRBV14 with TRBJ2-3; 8 nucleotides line up with TRBD1. Germline CDR1 SGHDN, CDR2 FVKESK. The CDR3 is made up of 20 amino acids. Trimming took 0 bases from V and 0 from J; bases not matched to a gene: 14. The CDR3 region is CASSQDAGQGLLLSTDTQYF. The DNA of the CDR3 is TGTGCCAGCAGCCAAGATGCCGGACAGGGACTGCTACTAAGCACAGATACGCAGTATTTT.

This sequence joins TRBV28 and TRBJ1-1; TRBD1 aligns across 7 bases. The CDR3 consists of 19 residues. Germline V gene lookup returns CDR1 MDHEN and CDR2 SYDVKM. V lost 7 bases to trimming and J lost 0 bases; unmatched junction nucleotides: 20. CDR3 sequence (DNA): TGTGCCAGCAACCTGGGTGACGGACAGGTTTTCACTATGAACACTGAAGCTTTCTTT. This translates into CASNLGDGQVFTMNTEAFF.

The V and J genes are TRBV7-9 and TRBJ1-3; unclear D gene. The CDR3 is made up of 15 amino acids. Germline assignment: CDR1 SEHNR and CDR2 FQNEAQ (reference sequence). V was pared by 4 bases and J by 4 bases, with 14 bases between. CDR3 in amino acids: CASSSIQSKGNTIYF. CDR3 nucleotides: TGTGCCAGCAGCTCAATACAGAGCAAGGGAAACACCATATATTTT.

The V call is TRBV30, the J call TRBJ2-6; D possibly corresponds to TRBD1 (5 bases). Germline loops: CDR1 GTSNPN, CDR2 SVGIG (reference sequence). There are 13 residues in the CDR3. The V end was cut by 2 bases, the J end by 3 bases, with 5 bases between. CDR3 coding DNA: TGTGCCTGGAGTCAGGGTGGGGCCAACGTCCTGACTTTC. The encoded protein is CAWSQGGANVLTF.

The gene calls are TRBV5-6 and TRBJ2-1; a weak D match, TRBD1 (5 bases). The V gene's germline CDR1 is SGHDT and CDR2 YYEEEE. The CDR3 covers 17 residues. V was shortened by 4 bases and J by 2 bases, with 19 bases between the two germline ends. In DNA form, the CDR3 reads TGTGCCAGCAGCCTGGTGTGTCGCCAGGGCCCCTACAATGAGCAGTTCTTC. The encoded protein is CASSLVCRQGPYNEQFF.

The genes are TRBV6-5 and TRBJ1-1; weak D call: TRBD1 (6 bases). The length of the CDR3 is 14 residues. Germline V gives CDR1 MNHEY, CDR2 SVGAGI. Trimming stripped 7 bases from V and 3 bases from J, with 15 bases between. CDR3 in DNA: TGTGCCAGCAAAGAGAGGGGGAAGTACACTGAAGCTTTCTTT. Translating gives CASKERGKYTEAFF.

V usage is TRBV25-1 and J usage is TRBJ2-7; 8 bases fit TRBD1. Germline CDR1 is MGHDK and CDR2 is SYGVNS. The CDR3 is 16 amino acids. V dropped 4 bases and J dropped 4; count of bases not matched to a gene: 12. CDR3 sequence reads: CASSAGTGHPIYEQYF. DNA of the CDR3: TGTGCCAGCAGTGCCGGGACAGGACACCCTATATACGAGCAGTACTTC.

The rearrangement uses TRBV15 and TRBJ2-7; D not resolved. The CDR3 runs to 13 residues. Germline CDR1 and CDR2: LNHNV and YYDKDF (reference sequence). Trimming took off 4 bases at V and 1 base at J, with 8 bases between the two ends. For the CDR3, the DNA is TGTGCCACCAGCACCGCGGAATCCTACGAGCAGTACTTC. It is translated as CATSTAESYEQYF.

This clone occurred once. At one of its ends the junction is not consistent with the germline gene, which may arise from a read error. The same CDR3 also results from other DNA sequences found in this sample. V is TRBV7-6 and J is TRBJ1-6; no firm D call. The CDR3 is 13 amino acids. The V gene's germline CDR1 is SGHVS and CDR2 FNYEAQ. Here the CDR3 DNA reads TGTGCCAGCAGCTTAGTACTAAATTCCCCCCTCCACTTT. Encoded protein: CASSLVLNSPLHF.

This rearrangement joins TRBV15 to TRBJ2-1; a possible D gene is TRBD1 (5 bases). V shed 1 base and J shed 0 bases, with 7 bases lying between them. Germline V CDR1 and CDR2: LNHNV, YYDKDF (reference sequence). The CDR3 is made up of 15 amino acids. The CDR3 region is CATSRVRGSYNEQFF. CDR3 DNA: TGTGCCACCAGCAGAGTTAGGGGCTCCTACAATGAGCAGTTCTTC.

This sequence joins TRBV7-2 and TRBJ1-5; D perhaps matches TRBD1 (5 bases). The CDR3 runs 16 residues. CDR1 SGHTA and CDR2 FQGNSA come from the germline V gene. V gave up 1 base and J gave up 4 bases, with 14 bases separating them. The CDR3 DNA follows: TGTGCCAGCAGCTTAGTCGGACGCGGGGGAAATCAGCCCCAGCATTTT. Encoded protein: CASSLVGRGGNQPQHF.

This sequence joins TRBV5-4 and TRBJ1-5, with 7 bases identical to TRBD1. The CDR3 spans 13 residues. Germline values: CDR1 SGHNT, CDR2 YYREEE (reference sequence). V dropped 7 bases and J dropped 5; count of bases not matched to a gene: 6. The CDR3 DNA reads TGTGCCAGCCGCGACAGGGTATATCAGCCCCAGCATTTT. The encoded protein is CASRDRVYQPQHF.